This note documents a single T cell receptor (beta chain) sequence. Its specificity is not known. This specimen comes from a study of lymphopenia after photon versus proton radiotherapy. Study-wide points: Survival link was tested only in deceased patients; proton benefit remains a possibility.

The CDR3 totals 16 residues. Trimming cost V 0 bases and J 6 bases; bases outside gene matches: 6. CDR1 and CDR2 from the germline V gene are SGDLS and YYNGEE. The repertoire was sequenced with immunoSEQ multiplex PCR; TCRdb's copy has only in-frame clones and lacks some. The profile shows 20,000 to 25,000 clones, roughly 91% of them singletons. The J gene is TRBJ2-3, the V gene TRBV9; 11 bases fit TRBD2. The input for sequencing was peripheral blood, taken from a patient treated with proton-based radiotherapy. The TCR was taken from a woman between 65 and 79 years old with pancreatic cancer. Some clones in this sample may be carry-over from other donors' samples. CDR3 in DNA: TGTGCCAGCAGCGTAGGGCTAGCGGGAGGTAGCGATACGCAGTATTTT. Translation: CASSVGLAGGSDTQYF.